This T cell receptor beta chain was identified during a study of T cells in women clearing cervical HPV infection. Study-level points and caveats: Cases carried less TRBV6-7 than controls: roughly 0.11% versus 0.16%. Richness differences could reflect unmeasured T-cell content per sample.

Remarks on this clone: No antigen is known for it. The read falls 3 residues short of the CDR3 end, and the missing part is taken from the germline J gene.

V gave up 6 bases and J gave up 5 bases; unmatched junction bases: 7. The germline CDR1 and CDR2 sequences are MNHEY and SVGEGT. The CDR3 covers 15 residues. Clones were sequenced by immunoSEQ multiplex PCR, and TCRdb holds only the in-frame ones, with some missing. The listing records more than 20,000 clones. The clonotype originates from a woman between 18 and 69 years old with a cervical HPV16 infection that either progressed to CIN3+ or cleared (not recorded which). Sample: blood buffy coat. The genes are TRBV6-2 or TRBV6-3 and TRBJ2-5, with 12 bases that match TRBD2. CDR3 sequence: CASSRGLAGLETQYF. CDR3 DNA (partial): TGTGCCAGCAGCCGGGGACTAGCGGGCTTGGAGACC.